The rows below give T cell receptor beta chains drawn from one sample of a study of T-cell memory formation after mild COVID-19. A single record per CDR3 protein comes from TCRdb applying MiXCR to the 5' RACE reads. The table has 450,000 to 700,000 distinct CDR3 sequences, under 20% seen once. The sequenced material came from PBMCs or a T cell subset sorted from them (not recorded which). Receptors originate from an adult woman who had mild COVID-19 (a few samples of this study predate the infection). Cell type and time point are not known. CDR3s include the opening cysteine and the closing phenylalanine or tryptophan. A D gene is named only where the DNA matches it firmly. Size tells how often a clone was seen (once, few, many) or the class of an expanded clone, and some rows leave it out.

d_gene	abundance	v_gene	j_gene	CDR3nt	CDR3aa
-	few	TRBV15	TRBJ2-3	TGTGCCACCAGCAGAGAAAGTGGGGGGATCGGAACAGATACGCAGTATTTT	CATSRESGGIGTDTQYF
-	-	TRBV11-2	TRBJ2-5	TGTGCCAGCAGACCAACTAGCTCTCGAGGAGGGGAGACCCAGTACTTC	CASRPTSSRGGETQYF
TRBD1	few	TRBV20-1	TRBJ2-1	TGCAGTGCAACCTCAAGGGACAGGGGTTTGGATGAGCAGTTCTTC	CSATSRDRGLDEQFF
-	-	TRBV6-5	TRBJ1-2	TGTGCCAGCAGTTACACTCCCGTCGGGGGGATCTATGGCTACACCTTC	CASSYTPVGGIYGYTF
-	few	TRBV14	TRBJ2-1	TGTGCCAGCAGGTCCTCCTCGGCCAGCAATGAGCAGTTCTTC	CASRSSSASNEQFF
-	few	TRBV12-3/TRBV12-4	TRBJ1-3	TGTGCCAGCAGTTTAAGACTAGGGAACGGAAACACCATATATTTT	CASSLRLGNGNTIYF
TRBD1	-	TRBV29-1	TRBJ2-5	TGCAGCGTTCTTGGACAGGGGTCAGAGACCCAGTACTTC	CSVLGQGSETQYF
-	few	TRBV7-9	TRBJ2-5	TGTGCCAGCAGCACCCGGGACTCCTTTCTTTTCGGTTCAGAGACCCAGTACTTC	CASSTRDSFLFGSETQYF
-	-	TRBV3-1	TRBJ2-7	TGTGCCAGCAGCCAAGTGGACTACGAGCAGTACTTC	CASSQVDYEQYF
-	-	TRBV12-3/TRBV12-4	TRBJ2-5	TGTGCCAGCAGTTTCGGCAGCCAAGAGACCCAGTACTTC	CASSFGSQETQYF
TRBD1	many	TRBV4-2	TRBJ2-1	TGTGCCAGCAGCCAAGGTCTTGGGACAGGGGCCAAAAATGAGCAGTTCTTC	CASSQGLGTGAKNEQFF
-	-	TRBV6-5	TRBJ2-3	TGTGCCAGCAGTTACTCCCCCGGCGCTACATCTAGCACAGATACGCAGTATTTT	CASSYSPGATSSTDTQYF
TRBD2	-	TRBV5-1	TRBJ2-1	TGCGCCAGCAGCTTGAGACTAGCTGACAATGAGCAGTTCTTC	CASSLRLADNEQFF
TRBD1	few	TRBV5-1	TRBJ2-7	TGCGCCAGCAGTTTCCGGGACAGGGGGATCAACGAGCAGTACTTC	CASSFRDRGINEQYF
-	few	TRBV27	TRBJ2-1	TGTGCCAGCAGTTTTCTGGAGGGCCCATACAATGAGCAGTTCTTC	CASSFLEGPYNEQFF
-	many	TRBV6-5	TRBJ2-3	TGTGCCAGCAGCTCTACAAGAGATACGCAGTATTTT	CASSSTRDTQYF
-	few	TRBV5-1	TRBJ2-7	TGCGCCAGCAGCCCGGGAGAGGAAAGCGAGCAGTACTTC	CASSPGEESEQYF
-	few	TRBV20-1	TRBJ2-4	TGCAGTGCCATCCGAGGAGCGGGCGGAAACATTCAGTACTTC	CSAIRGAGGNIQYF
-	-	TRBV15	TRBJ2-7	TGTGCCACCAGCACGACGGGGAATACCTACGAGCAGTACTTC	CATSTTGNTYEQYF
-	-	TRBV9	TRBJ2-3	TGTGCCAGCGGTTCCCATGGGGGCCTACCGGGGGATACGCAGTATTTT	CASGSHGGLPGDTQYF
-	few	TRBV12-5	TRBJ2-7	TGTGCTAGTGGTTCTACAGAGAACTACGAGCAGTACTTC	CASGSTENYEQYF
-	few	TRBV5-1	TRBJ1-1	TGCGCCAGCAGCTGGACGGGAGAGTCGGCGACGAGCACTGAAGCTTTCTTT	CASSWTGESATSTEAFF
TRBD2	few	TRBV4-1	TRBJ2-1	TGCGCCAGCAGCCAAGAATCCGCTAGCGGGAGGGCCAGGGGGCACAATGAGCAGTTCTTC	CASSQESASGRARGHNEQFF
-	few	TRBV7-2	TRBJ2-5	TGTGCCAGCAGCTCCCGGACAGCCGAAGAGACCCAGTACTTC	CASSSRTAEETQYF
-	-	TRBV6-1	TRBJ1-1	TGTGCCAGCAGTGAACACCCTTGGGAAGCTTTCTTT	CASSEHPWEAFF
-	-	TRBV5-1	TRBJ2-3	TGCGCCAGCAGCTTGGAGCCAGGGATGGGCGCAGATACGCAGTATTTT	CASSLEPGMGADTQYF
TRBD2	few	TRBV7-3	TRBJ2-3	TGTGCCAGCAGCTTAATGCGGCCTAGCGGGAGAAGCACAGATACGCAGTATTTT	CASSLMRPSGRSTDTQYF
TRBD1	few	TRBV7-2	TRBJ1-6	TGTGCCAGCAGCTTAGCGACAGGGGGTTTTTCGTCCTATAATTCACCCCTCCACTTT	CASSLATGGFSSYNSPLHF
-	-	TRBV6-5	TRBJ2-2	TGTGCCACCGGGACTGTCGGCGGGGAGCTGTTTTTT	CATGTVGGELFF
TRBD2	few	TRBV15	TRBJ2-7	TGTGCCACCAGCAGAGAAACGGGACTAGCTGCGACCTACGAGCAGTACTTC	CATSRETGLAATYEQYF
-	few	TRBV2	TRBJ2-2	TGTGCCAGCAGGGCCAGGGGGGAGACCGGGGAGCTGTTTTTT	CASRARGETGELFF
-	-	TRBV12-3/TRBV12-4	TRBJ1-1	TGTGCCAGCGATGGGGAATTGAACACTGAAGCTTTCTTT	CASDGELNTEAFF
-	-	TRBV25-1	TRBJ2-3	TGTGCCAGCAGTGAAGGGGGTACGCAGTATTTT	CASSEGGTQYF
-	few	TRBV2	TRBJ1-5	TGTGCCAGCGTTTCAGGGGAAGGAAATCAGCCCCAGCATTTT	CASVSGEGNQPQHF
-	-	TRBV7-8	TRBJ2-3	TGTGCCACCTCGGTAAAGAGGACAACGAAGACAGATACGCAGTATTTT	CATSVKRTTKTDTQYF
TRBD1	-	TRBV24-1	TRBJ1-5	TGTGCCACCAGCTTAGGGGGCGTTCACAATCAGCCCCAGCATTTT	CATSLGGVHNQPQHF
-	-	TRBV5-1	TRBJ2-1	TGCGCCAGCAGCCTAGACGTCGATGAGCAGTTCTTC	CASSLDVDEQFF
-	-	TRBV7-2	TRBJ2-7	TGTGCCAGCAGCTTGCAGTCCCTAGGGGGCTACGAGCAGTACTTC	CASSLQSLGGYEQYF
-	-	TRBV12-3/TRBV12-4	TRBJ2-7	TGTGCCAGCAGTTTACCTCCGGGACTGTGGGGGTACGAGCAGTACTTC	CASSLPPGLWGYEQYF
-	-	TRBV29-1	TRBJ1-2	TGCAGCGTTGAATTAGGACACGGGAGGTATGGCTACACCTTC	CSVELGHGRYGYTF
-	-	TRBV24-1	TRBJ2-7	TGTGCCACCAGTGGGGGTGACCCCTACGAGCAGTACTTC	CATSGGDPYEQYF
TRBD2	-	TRBV4-1	TRBJ2-3	TGCGCCAGCAGCCAAGTTGGGGGGGGAGATACGCAGTATTTT	CASSQVGGGDTQYF
-	few	TRBV7-2	TRBJ2-5	TGTGCCAGCAGCTTACACGGGACCCAAGAGACCCAGTACTTC	CASSLHGTQETQYF
-	-	TRBV9	TRBJ1-1	TGTGCCAGCAGTAAGGACAGCTTCGGCGGACCTGAAGCTTTCTTT	CASSKDSFGGPEAFF
-	-	TRBV25-1	TRBJ2-5	TGTGCCAGCAGTGAATATCAAGGTGGAGAGACCCAGTACTTC	CASSEYQGGETQYF
TRBD1	-	TRBV2	TRBJ2-2	TGTGCCGGCCGACAGGGGGGGACCGGGGAGCTGTTTTTT	CAGRQGGTGELFF
TRBD2	few	TRBV5-1	TRBJ2-3	TGCGCCAGCAGCTTGTCCCCTATACGGGGGGGGCTGGGAGATACGCAGTATTTT	CASSLSPIRGGLGDTQYF
-	many	TRBV5-1	TRBJ2-7	TGCGCCAGCACCTTAGACAACTCCTACGAGCAGTACTTC	CASTLDNSYEQYF
TRBD2	-	TRBV2	TRBJ2-2	TGTGCCAGCAGTGGACTAGCGGGAGGGACGAACACCGGGGAGCTGTTTTTT	CASSGLAGGTNTGELFF
-	-	TRBV12-3/TRBV12-4	TRBJ2-2	TGTGCCAGCAGTCGGCCAGGTTGGGGTACCGGGGAGCTGTTTTTT	CASSRPGWGTGELFF
-	few	TRBV24-1	TRBJ2-3	TGTGCCACCAGATACGGGAGCACAGATACGCAGTATTTT	CATRYGSTDTQYF
-	many	TRBV7-2	TRBJ2-5	TGTGCCAGCAGCTTAGGTGGAGGGAGTGCGACCCAGTACTTC	CASSLGGGSATQYF
-	few	TRBV7-8	TRBJ2-2	TGTGCCAGCAGCTCTTCCAGGGACCGATCCGGGGAGCTGTTTTTT	CASSSSRDRSGELFF